This TCR beta chain was sequenced for a study of shared clonotypes between healthy human individuals. Whole-study context: Every donor yielded three CD4 naive, three CD4 memory, two CD8 naive and one CD8 memory plate. Findings and caveats of the study: What naive subsets generally showed was a larger estimated richness than memory subsets showed.

CDR1 and CDR2 from the germline V gene are ENHRY and SYGVKD. The CDR3 sequence is 14 residues long. V shed 2 bases and J shed 3 bases, with 11 bases lying between them. Method: immunoSEQ multiplex PCR; TCRdb's copy keeps in-frame clones and lacks some. The sample has 550,000 to 700,000 clones; around four fifths are singletons. As regards this clone: The antigen is unknown.

This rearrangement joins TRBV10-3 to TRBJ2-7; a possible D gene is TRBD1 (6 bases). This TCR was recovered from a woman in her twenties or thirties in good health. What was sequenced was memory CD4+ T cells sorted from blood. Noted subset: CD45RA-negative fraction. CDR3 DNA: TGTGCCATCAGTGAGGGGGGCGTGGGCTACGAGCAGTACTTC. Amino acid sequence: CAISEGGVGYEQYF.